This T cell receptor beta chain was profiled in a study of HIV-infected patients and healthy controls. V shed 4 bases and J shed 5 bases, with 14 bases lying between them. The CDR3 is 14 residues long. Germline CDR1 and CDR2: DFQATT and SNEGSKA (reference sequence). Alpha and beta constant-region primers primed reverse transcription of 400 to 650 ng RNA. Separate chain-specific third strand synthesis with multiplexing indices produced the alpha and beta libraries. An approximately 25-cycle PCR with P5s and P7 primers followed a short adapter-adding first PCR. Via MiXCR, TCRdb re-called the 5' RACE reads, giving one row per CDR3 protein. This sample has 20,000 to 30,000 distinct CDR3 sequences, with 8.5% to 9% found just once. This clonotype was seen repeatedly, ten times or more. No cell fractionation was done, so the repertoire covers all unsorted peripheral blood T cells.

The sequenced material came from blood. The receptor was isolated from an adult in good health. The chain uses TRBV20-1 and TRBJ2-2; D is perhaps TRBD1 or TRBD2 (5 bases each). This chain's CDR3 is CSANPGPRTGELFF. The CDR3 DNA follows: TGCAGTGCTAACCCGGGGCCCCGGACCGGGGAGCTGTTTTTT.